The 11 T cell receptor beta chains below come from one sample, sequenced in a study of Ad26.COV2.S vaccination and SARS-CoV-2 variants. Sequenced by immunoSEQ multiplex PCR; TCRdb stores in-frame clones only, minus some. Here the sample spans about 350,000 clones, around 89% being singletons. The treatment is: some 20 received Ad26.COV2.S at low or high dose, single or two shots; about 5 received placebo; per-sample allocation not given. Specimen acquisition occurred on day 63 following the initial vaccine or placebo injection. The sample in question was peripheral blood, obtained in a trial of Ad26.COV2.S vaccine versus placebo. The receptor source for this set is a person aged 18-65 years who received the Ad26.COV2.S COVID-19 vaccine or a placebo.

V is TRBV30 and J is TRBJ1-2, with unresolved D. The V and J ends lost 0 bases and 1 base respectively, with 9 bases between them. This CDR3 is built from 14 residues. Germline V gene data show CDR1 as GTSNPN and CDR2 as SVGIG (reference sequence). The CDR3 region is CAWSVDMINYGYTF. CDR3 nucleotides: TGTGCCTGGAGTGTTGACATGATTAACTATGGCTACACCTTC.

The rearrangement joins TRBV4-2 to TRBJ2-7; 10 positions agree with TRBD1. The V gene end was trimmed by 4 bases and the J gene end by 5 bases; junction bases not matched to a gene: 11. The CDR3 is made up of 16 amino acids. Germline lookup yields CDR1 LGHNA and CDR2 YNFKEQ. For the CDR3, the DNA is TGTGCCAGCAGCCGCGAGAGACAGGGGGCGTTAAACGAGCAGTACTTC. Residues: CASSRERQGALNEQYF.

The chain carries TRBV4-2 and TRBJ1-1; D gene ambiguous. The CDR3 sequence is 14 residues long. Trimming removed 1 base from V and 1 base from J, with 7 bases in between. Germline V gene sequence: CDR1 LGHNA, CDR2 YNFKEQ. CDR3 sequence (DNA): TGTGCCAGCAGCCAAGGAGGCAGGAACACTGAAGCTTTCTTT. This gives the protein CASSQGGRNTEAFF.

Note on this clone: The sample contains more than one DNA sequence encoding this CDR3. The genes are TRBV5-4 and TRBJ1-2, with 9 bases lining up with TRBD1. The CDR3 is 14 amino acids. Germline lookup yields CDR1 SGHNT and CDR2 YYREEE (reference sequence). The junction had 7 bases not matched to a gene; V was cut back by 5 bases and J by 5 bases. CDR3 sequence reads: CASSLEDRGYGYTF. The CDR3, as DNA: TGTGCCAGCAGTCTAGAAGACAGGGGGTATGGCTACACCTTC.

The chain couples TRBV28 to TRBJ1-1, with D hard to call. The CDR3 is 14 residues long. Germline V lookup: CDR1 MDHEN, CDR2 SYDVKM. V lost 5 bases, J lost 3 bases, and 13 bases lay in between. The CDR3 DNA is TGTGCCAGCAGTACTCTAACGGTTGACACTGAAGCTTTCTTT. The encoded protein is CASSTLTVDTEAFF.

This chain links TRBV6-1 with TRBJ2-7; 12 bases map to TRBD1. Germline V gene lookup returns CDR1 MNHNS and CDR2 SASEGT. The CDR3 is made up of 15 amino acids. Losses at the gene ends were 1 base for V and 5 bases for J; bases not matched to a gene: 3. CDR3 in amino acids: CASSEEGQGAHEQYF. CDR3 nucleotide sequence: TGTGCCAGCAGTGAAGAGGGACAGGGGGCTCACGAGCAGTACTTC.

The genes are TRBV28 and TRBJ2-1, with D perhaps TRBD1 or TRBD2 (5 bases each). V was pared by 3 bases and J by 4 bases, with 19 bases between. The CDR3 runs to 17 residues. Germline-derived CDR1 and CDR2 are MDHEN and SYDVKM. Here the CDR3 reads CASSFTPGTRMYNEQFF. In nucleotides, the CDR3 is TGTGCCAGCAGTTTTACCCCCGGGACCCGGATGTACAATGAGCAGTTCTTC.

The chain couples TRBV27 to TRBJ2-7, with D hard to call. Germline-derived CDR1 and CDR2 are MNHEY and SMNVEV (reference sequence). Trimming pared 6 bases from V and 3 bases from J, leaving 21 bases between. CDR3 length: 16 residues. The chain's CDR3 is CASSKSIYDAYYEQYF. The CDR3 DNA reads TGTGCCAGCAGCAAGAGTATCTACGACGCGTACTACGAGCAGTACTTC.

The genes are TRBV4-1 and TRBJ2-2; D is ambiguous. The V gene's germline CDR1 is MGHRA and CDR2 YSYEKL. The CDR3 is 17 amino acids. Trimming shortened V by 0 bases and J by 0 bases, and 11 bases separated the two germline ends. The CDR3 DNA reads as TGCGCCAGCAGCCAAGATTTTGGGGTCGCGAACACCGGGGAGCTGTTTTTT. Protein product: CASSQDFGVANTGELFF.

CDR3 coding DNA: TGCAGCGTCGATGGAGGGTCGCAAAAACTGTTTTTT. This sequence encodes CSVDGGSQKLFF. The chain couples TRBV29-1 to TRBJ1-4; D is ambiguous. This CDR3 is 12 amino acids long. The V gene's germline CDR1 is SQVTM and CDR2 ANQGSEA. V was clipped by 6 bases and J by 9 bases, with 14 bases between them.

This clone appeared once. This chain uses TRBV28 with TRBJ2-2; 8 bases are shared with TRBD1. CDR3 length equals 15 residues. Germline lookup yields CDR1 MDHEN and CDR2 SYDVKM. The V and J ends lost 7 bases and 5 bases, in that order; junction bases with no gene match: 9. The CDR3 region is CASNNRDRRTGELFF. The CDR3, as DNA: TGTGCCAGCAACAACCGGGACAGGAGAACCGGGGAGCTGTTTTTT.